The clone carrying this T cell receptor (beta chain) has ten or more counts. Its specificity is not known. This CDR3 region has 17 residues. Germline V gene sequence: CDR1 SGHTA, CDR2 FQGTGA. Trimming stripped 5 bases from V and 4 bases from J, with 21 bases between. Tregs were sorted as CD4+CD25+CD127-/low cells. Points from the study as a whole: Tumor-infiltrating Treg TCR alpha and beta sequences overlapped most with tumor naive CD4+ T cells, then blood naive. Whole repertoires were not studied in the larger cohort, only one V-J beta rearrangement.

Each CDR3 protein gets one entry after TCRdb re-called the 5' RACE reads with MiXCR. Here the sample spans over 45,000 distinct CDR3 sequences, approximately 27% being singletons. The rearrangement links TRBV7-3 to TRBJ2-1, with D possibly being TRBD2 (5 bases). The clonotype was recovered from a female donor with breast cancer. Sequencing was carried out using tumor-infiltrating Tregs sorted from the breast tumor. CDR3 in amino acids: CASSDARASKRYNEQFF. CDR3 bases: TGTGCCAGCAGCGACGCTCGTGCATCCAAGCGGTACAATGAGCAGTTCTTC.